This record looks at one T cell receptor beta chain sequence and its context. Germline assignment: CDR1 SEHNR and CDR2 FQNEAQ (reference sequence). This CDR3 region has 13 residues. The germline V and J ends were trimmed by 5 bases and 4 bases, with 6 bases remaining between them. This entry is derived from a study of blood T cell repertoires in COVID-19. Study-level information: COVID-19 samples collected from the United States, Italy and Spain covered acute and convalescent phases. Sources were T cells, B-cell-depleted T cells, or PBMCs; the material itself was cDNA or gDNA.

The method was immunoSEQ multiplex PCR; TCRdb's version includes in-frame clones alone and lacks a portion of them. The sample consists of roughly 250,000 clones, roughly 89% of them appearing once. This TCR was sampled from a young man with acute or convalescent COVID-19. The specimen was peripheral blood. The chain carries TRBV7-9 and TRBJ2-6; tentative D call: TRBD2 (5 bases). The CDR3 loop reads CASSTRGANVLTF. Here the CDR3 DNA reads TGTGCCAGCAGCACTAGGGGGGCCAACGTCCTGACTTTC. The full variable domain, with the rest looked up from reference TRBV7-9 and TRBJ2-6, is DTGVSQNPRHKITKRGQNVTFRCDPISEHNRLYWYRQTLGQGPEFLTYFQNEAQLEKSRLLSDRFSAERPKGSFSTLEIQRTEQGDSAMYLCASSTRGANVLTFGAGSRLTVL.